Listed here are 19 T cell receptor beta chains from one sample, sequenced in a study of molecular identifiers for immune sequencing clone quantification. TCRdb passed the PCR reads through MiXCR, listing each CDR3 protein once. This table has roughly 100,000 distinct CDR3 sequences, 30% to 45% appearing once. The source material was naive CD8+ T cells from blood, with Jurkat cell RNA spiked in. As to subset: FACS-sorted CD8+CD4-CCR7+CD45RA+ naive T cells. Source of these receptors: a human donor in good health. Some libraries in this study had Jurkat cell RNA spiked in.

This clonotype appeared a few times. The chain carries TRBV20-1 and TRBJ2-7, with TRBD2 matching 15 bases. CDR3 length: 17 amino acids. V shed 6 bases and J 0 bases; nucleotides not matched to a gene: 9. CDR1 DFQATT and CDR2 SNEGSKA come from the germline V gene (reference sequence). This CDR3 reads CSARLGTSGGSSYEQYF. CDR3 nucleotide sequence: TGCAGTGCGCGGCTCGGGACTAGCGGGGGGAGCTCCTACGAGCAGTACTTC.

On this clonotype itself: The CDR3 end shows no conserved phenylalanine or tryptophan, and so a read error is likely. The chain is built from TRBV4-3 and TRBJ2-3; 7 bases align to TRBD1. The CDR3 covers 13 residues. CDR1 LGHNA and CDR2 YSLEER come from the germline V gene. J gave up 9 bases and V 2 bases, and 5 bases lay outside the gene matches. CDR3 loop: CASSQSDRVTQYL. As DNA, the CDR3 is TGCGCCAGCAGCCAAAGCGACAGGGTCACGCAGTATTTG.

V is TRBV11-3 and J is TRBJ1-1, with D unresolved. The germline V gene encodes CDR1 SGHNT and CDR2 YENEEA. The CDR3 spans 12 residues. V was clipped by 4 bases and J by 9 bases, with 12 bases between them. DNA for the CDR3: TGTGCCAGCAGCTCTGGACTCCAGAAAGCTTTCTTT. Translating it yields CASSSGLQKAFF.

This clonotype was counted between two and nine times. The chain combines TRBV12-3 or TRBV12-4 with TRBJ2-5; D is uncertain. V was shortened by 3 bases and J by 5 bases, with 16 bases between the two germline ends. The CDR3 runs to 15 residues. The CDR3, as DNA: TGTGCCAGCAGTTTCCCCTCTAGTAGCTTGGAGACCCAGTACTTC. Translated, it gives CASSFPSSSLETQYF.

J is TRBJ2-2 and V is TRBV20-1, with D perhaps TRBD2 (7 bases). V was shortened by 6 bases and J by 5 bases, with 13 bases between the two germline ends. Germline V gene lookup returns CDR1 DFQATT and CDR2 SNEGSKA (reference sequence). This CDR3 is 13 amino acids long. CDR3 loop: CSARGRGTGELFF. The CDR3 nucleotides are TGCAGTGCCCGGGGGAGGGGGACCGGGGAGCTGTTTTTT.

V usage is TRBV12-3 or TRBV12-4 and J usage is TRBJ2-5; D possibly corresponds to TRBD1 (6 bases). The CDR3 is 13 amino acids. The V gene lost 6 bases and the J gene lost 5 bases, with 13 bases spanning the gap. The CDR3 here is CASRLQGVETQYF. The CDR3 DNA reads TGTGCCAGCAGGCTACAGGGTGTTGAGACCCAGTACTTC.

The CDR3 nucleotides are TGTGCCAGCAGCTTAGGGGACAGGGTCTACACCTTC. This gives the protein CASSLGDRVYTF. The V and J genes are TRBV13 and TRBJ1-2, with 8 bases fitting TRBD1. Germline trimming cut 0 bases from V and 10 bases from J; bases unmatched to any gene: 1. Germline V gene sequence: CDR1 PRHDT, CDR2 FYEKMQ (reference sequence). The CDR3 length is 12 residues.

This clonotype was seen repeatedly, ten times or more. The J gene is TRBJ2-5, the V gene TRBV2, with 9 bases identical to TRBD1. The CDR3 covers 15 residues. Trimming cost V 6 bases and J 0 bases; bases outside gene matches: 5. Germline CDR1 reads SNHLY; CDR2 reads FYNNEI. CDR3 sequence reads: CASSHGTGYQETQYF. The CDR3 region has the DNA TGTGCCAGCAGCCACGGGACAGGGTACCAAGAGACCCAGTACTTC.

This clonotype was seen only once. The junction does not match germline at one end; this may be a read error. This chain connects TRBV5-3 to TRBJ2-7; TRBD1 matches 7 bases. TRBV5-3 is classed as an ORF, of uncertain function. The CDR3 is 12 amino acids. CDR3 in amino acids: CASSWGQFEQYF. CDR3 DNA sequence: TGTGCCAGCAGCTGGGGACAGTTCGAGCAGTACTTC.

This sequence joins TRBV20-1 and TRBJ2-3; D unresolved. The CDR3 is made up of 12 amino acids. V lost 0 bases, J lost 8 bases, and 9 bases lay in between. The germline V gene has CDR1 DFQATT and CDR2 SNEGSKA (reference sequence). The CDR3 loop reads CSARDLTVTQYF. CDR3 bases: TGCAGTGCTAGAGATCTCACTGTTACGCAGTATTTT.

This clonotype has ten or more counts. V usage is TRBV6-2 or TRBV6-3 and J usage is TRBJ2-2; TRBD1 matches 8 bases. Germline CDR1 is MNHEY and CDR2 is SVGEGT. This CDR3 region has 15 residues. J lost 3 bases, V lost 7 bases, and 7 bases had no gene match. The CDR3 reads CASNFRGQDTGELFF. CDR3 coding DNA: TGTGCCAGCAATTTCAGGGGGCAGGACACCGGGGAGCTGTTTTTT.

This clonotype came up a few times. The chain is built from TRBV15 and TRBJ2-3, with D tentatively TRBD2 (5 bases). This CDR3 region has 16 residues. V was clipped by 0 bases and J by 2 bases, with 12 bases between them. CDR1 is LNHNV, CDR2 YYDKDF, per germline (reference sequence). For the CDR3, the DNA is TGTGCCACCAGCAGAGATGAGGCGGGTGCCACAGATACGCAGTATTTT. It is translated as CATSRDEAGATDTQYF.

This clonotype was seen a few times. The chain couples TRBV4-3 to TRBJ2-2; D is possibly TRBD2 (5 bases). CDR3 length equals 14 residues. Germline CDR1 and CDR2: LGHNA and YSLEER. V was clipped by 3 bases and J by 5 bases, with 10 bases between them. CDR3 sequence: CASSHGELTGELFF. In DNA, the CDR3 is TGCGCCAGCAGCCATGGGGAGCTTACCGGGGAGCTGTTTTTT.

The chain links TRBV28 to TRBJ2-3; TRBD1 is a possible D gene (5 bases). The V end was cut by 6 bases, the J end by 5 bases, with 18 bases between. The CDR3 sequence is 15 residues long. Germline V lookup: CDR1 MDHEN, CDR2 SYDVKM. CDR3 sequence reads: CASRPTRTLLDTQYF. In DNA, the CDR3 is TGTGCCAGCAGACCAACCAGGACACTTCTAGATACGCAGTATTTT.

This clonotype was observed many times. J is TRBJ1-2 and V is TRBV14; TRBD1 aligns across 7 bases. Germline V lookup: CDR1 SGHDN, CDR2 FVKESK. V gave up 0 bases and J gave up 7 bases; unmatched junction bases: 5. This CDR3 contains 14 residues. The CDR3 bases are TGTGCCAGCAGCCAAGATGGACAGGTCTCTGGCTACACCTTC. Residues: CASSQDGQVSGYTF.

This clonotype appeared a few times. An end of the junction differs from the germline gene, which may be a read error. The chain joins TRBV9 to TRBJ1-2; no firm D call. The CDR3 has 11 amino acids. Germline V gene lookup returns CDR1 SGDLS and CDR2 YYNGEE. In DNA form, the CDR3 reads TGTGCCAGCAGCTCCCGGGCAGAGGCCTTCTTC. Translating gives CASSSRAEAFF.

The chain combines TRBV11-2 with TRBJ2-3; possibly TRBD1 for D (5 bases). The CDR3 consists of 14 residues. Trimming stripped 4 bases from V and 4 bases from J, with 12 bases between. CDR1 is SGHAT, CDR2 FQNNGV, per germline. This CDR3 reads CASSSPGRSDTQYF. CDR3 coding DNA: TGTGCCAGCAGCTCACCAGGGCGCTCAGATACGCAGTATTTT. Complete variable domain (other parts from reference TRBV11-2 and TRBJ2-3): EAGVAQSPRYKIIEKRQSVAFWCNPISGHATLYWYQQILGQGPKLLIQFQNNGVVDDSQLPKDRFSAERLKGVDSTLKIQPAKLEDSAVYLCASSSPGRSDTQYFGPGTRLTVL.

A few counts support this clonotype. This rearrangement joins TRBV5-6 to TRBJ2-2; D gene ambiguous. In germline, CDR1 is SGHDT, CDR2 YYEEEE. The V and J ends lost 0 bases and 7 bases respectively, with 4 bases between them. CDR3 length equals 12 residues. Written as DNA, the CDR3 is TGTGCCAGCAGCTTGGCAGGCGGGGAGCTGTTTTTT. It is translated as CASSLAGGELFF.

The chain has TRBV14 and TRBJ2-7, with 9 bases that match TRBD2. The length of the CDR3 is 15 residues. CDR1 is SGHDN and CDR2 is FVKESK in the germline V gene. The J segment lost 4 bases and the V segment lost 4 bases, leaving 8 bases of the junction unmatched. The CDR3 nucleotides are TGTGCCAGCAGCCCCCTCTTGAGCGGGAGGTACGAGCAGTACTTC. Its protein product is CASSPLLSGRYEQYF.